These T cell receptor beta chains were read from a single sample in a study of CD8 T cells in ankylosing spondylitis. TCRdb analysed the 5' RACE reads with MiXCR anew, one entry per CDR3 protein. The repertoire includes over 150,000 distinct CDR3 sequences, 9.5% to 15% of them detected once, and 15% to 20% sits in the top ten. The sequenced sample was blood, either unsorted or a sorted T cell fraction (not recorded which). These receptors were obtained from a male donor with ankylosing spondylitis or in good health (not recorded which). Both conserved end residues are part of each CDR3. A D gene is named only where the DNA matches it firmly. Not all rows give a size; the values are once, few, many and, for expanded clones, a class.

CDR3aa | CDR3nt | d_gene | abundance | j_gene | v_gene
CASSQDGAYVRNTQYF | TGTGCCAGCAGCCAAGATGGGGCCTACGTTAGAAATACGCAGTATTTT | NA | NA | TRBJ2-3 | TRBV3-1
CAWSGPTSGLNNEQFF | TGTGCCTGGAGTGGCCCCACTAGCGGGTTAAACAATGAGCAGTTCTTC | TRBD2 | few | TRBJ2-1 | TRBV30
CASSLAEDRERETQYF | TGTGCCAGCAGCTTAGCGGAGGACAGGGAGAGGGAGACCCAGTACTTC | TRBD1 | NA | TRBJ2-5 | TRBV11-1
CASSDLTSLRDEQFF | TGTGCCAGCAGTGATCTGACTAGCTTGAGGGATGAGCAGTTCTTC | TRBD2 | NA | TRBJ2-1 | TRBV6-1
CASRVPGQGYNEQFF | TGTGCCAGCAGGGTGCCGGGACAGGGCTACAATGAGCAGTTCTTC | TRBD1 | few | TRBJ2-1 | TRBV2
CASSLEGWGPSNTEAFF | TGTGCCAGCAGCTTAGAAGGTTGGGGACCGTCGAACACTGAAGCTTTCTTT | NA | NA | TRBJ1-1 | TRBV7-6
CASSIGTSGSNEQFF | TGTGCCAGTAGTATAGGGACTAGCGGGAGCAATGAGCAGTTCTTC | TRBD2 | many | TRBJ2-1 | TRBV19
CASIRGVAGPLRQETQYF | TGTGCCAGCATCCGGGGTGTAGCGGGACCTCTTAGGCAAGAGACCCAGTACTTC | TRBD2 | NA | TRBJ2-5 | TRBV2
CASSLVQNTEAFF | TGTGCCAGCAGCCTAGTCCAGAACACTGAAGCTTTCTTT | NA | NA | TRBJ1-1 | TRBV14
CASSPGPSGYNEQFF | TGTGCCAGCAGTCCCGGGCCTAGCGGGTACAATGAGCAGTTCTTC | TRBD2 | few | TRBJ2-1 | TRBV6-1
CASSLAGGTTDTQYF | TGCGCCAGCAGCCTAGCGGGGGGGACGACAGATACGCAGTATTTT | TRBD2 | many | TRBJ2-3 | TRBV4-1
CASSPGDGVNTEAFF | TGTGCCAGCAGTCCGGGGGACGGGGTAAACACTGAAGCTTTCTTT | NA | few | TRBJ1-1 | TRBV27
CAISETSFQETQYF | TGTGCCATCAGTGAGACTTCATTCCAAGAGACCCAGTACTTC | NA | NA | TRBJ2-5 | TRBV10-3
CASSTTGAGNGYTF | TGTGCCAGCAGCACGACAGGGGCGGGAAATGGCTACACCTTC | TRBD1 | few | TRBJ1-2 | TRBV7-9
CASSLLGGAIETQYF | TGTGCCAGCAGCCTCCTAGGCGGGGCGATAGAGACCCAGTACTTC | NA | many | TRBJ2-5 | TRBV11-2
CASSLWAGWPKNIQYF | TGTGCCAGCAGCTTGTGGGCAGGGTGGCCCAAAAACATTCAGTACTTC | NA | few | TRBJ2-4 | TRBV5-6
CASSLASTGELFF | TGTGCCAGCAGTTTAGCGAGTACCGGGGAGCTGTTTTTT | NA | few | TRBJ2-2 | TRBV27
CASSWVGGSSYEQYF | TGTGCCAGCAGCTGGGTCGGGGGAAGCTCCTACGAGCAGTACTTC | NA | many | TRBJ2-7 | TRBV27
CASSIGGLGSLYNEQFF | TGTGCCAGTAGTATAGGAGGATTGGGGTCCTTATACAATGAGCAGTTCTTC | NA | many | TRBJ2-1 | TRBV19
CASSEKQGLSTEAFF | TGCGCCAGCAGCGAAAAGCAGGGGCTTAGCACTGAAGCTTTCTTT | NA | NA | TRBJ1-1 | TRBV5-1
CASAMIGTAEQFF | TGTGCCAGCGCGATGATAGGCACCGCCGAGCAGTTCTTC | NA | few | TRBJ2-1 | TRBV19
CASSRTRDTEAFF | TGTGCCAGCAGCCGTACCAGAGATACTGAAGCTTTCTTT | NA | few | TRBJ1-1 | TRBV4-2
CASSQPGLVNEQFF | TGCGCCAGCAGCCAACCCGGACTTGTTAATGAGCAGTTCTTC | NA | few | TRBJ2-1 | TRBV4-1
CASSYSVSRGNEQFF | TGTGCCAGCAGTTACTCCGTTTCTAGGGGCAATGAGCAGTTCTTC | NA | NA | TRBJ2-1 | TRBV6-5
CASSQDPGGTGELFF | TGCGCCAGCAGCCAAGATCCCGGGGGGACCGGGGAGCTGTTTTTT | TRBD2 | NA | TRBJ2-2 | TRBV4-1
CASSPLGTGGWEQYF | TGTGCCAGCTCACCCCTCGGGACAGGGGGCTGGGAGCAGTACTTC | TRBD1 | NA | TRBJ2-7 | TRBV18
CASSGGLWGDMNTGELFF | TGTGCCAGCAGTGGAGGACTGTGGGGGGACATGAACACCGGGGAGCTGTTTTTT | NA | NA | TRBJ2-2 | TRBV6-1
CASSRAPLAGGYTF | TGCGCCAGCAGCCGCGCGCCCCTAGCGGGTGGCTACACCTTC | NA | many | TRBJ1-2 | TRBV4-1
CASSLGGLAVSYNEQFF | TGTGCCAGCAGCTTAGGGGGACTAGCGGTCTCCTACAATGAGCAGTTCTTC | TRBD2 | NA | TRBJ2-1 | TRBV7-9
CASSQDDNKWTQYF | TGTGCCAGCAGCCAAGATGACAATAAGTGGACCCAGTACTTC | NA | few | TRBJ2-5 | TRBV3-1
CASSAPGLDTQYF | TGCGCCAGCAGTGCTCCAGGGTTAGATACGCAGTATTTT | NA | NA | TRBJ2-3 | TRBV5-1
CASSPQALDGYTF | TGTGCCAGCAGTCCCCAGGCGCTCGACGGCTACACCTTC | NA | few | TRBJ1-2 | TRBV12-3/TRBV12-4
CASSPDQTGANTEAFF | TGTGCCAGCAGCCCCGACCAGACAGGGGCGAACACTGAAGCTTTCTTT | TRBD1 | NA | TRBJ1-1 | TRBV11-2
CASSRGTASQETQYF | TGTGCCAGCAGTAGAGGGACCGCATCCCAAGAGACCCAGTACTTC | NA | few | TRBJ2-5 | TRBV27
CASSQDSETGGAEQYF | TGTGCCAGCAGCCAAGATTCCGAGACAGGGGGCGCGGAGCAGTACTTC | TRBD1 | once | TRBJ2-7 | TRBV4-2
CASSQVPRGETYNEQFF | TGTGCCAGCAGCCAAGTCCCCCGAGGGGAGACCTACAATGAGCAGTTCTTC | NA | NA | TRBJ2-1 | TRBV3-1
CASSPGLSGEGTEAFF | TGCGCCAGCAGCCCGGGACTTAGTGGGGAGGGCACTGAAGCTTTCTTT | NA | few | TRBJ1-1 | TRBV5-1
CASSSGPSDGNEQFF | TGTGCCAGCAGTTCGGGACCAAGCGACGGAAATGAGCAGTTCTTC | NA | NA | TRBJ2-1 | TRBV6-2/TRBV6-3
CASSLPRDNEQFF | TGTGCCAGCAGCTTACCCAGGGACAATGAGCAGTTCTTC | NA | few | TRBJ2-1 | TRBV7-9
CASSRGTGSTYEQYF | TGTGCCAGCAGCCGCGGGACAGGGAGTACCTACGAGCAGTACTTC | TRBD1 | many | TRBJ2-7 | TRBV12-3/TRBV12-4
CASSMGTAYSYEQYF | TGCGCCAGCAGCATGGGGACAGCCTACTCCTACGAGCAGTACTTC | TRBD1 | few | TRBJ2-7 | TRBV5-1
CASSLTPGSYNEQFF | TGTGCCAGCAGTCTAACTCCGGGGTCCTACAATGAGCAGTTCTTC | NA | NA | TRBJ2-1 | TRBV12-3/TRBV12-4
CASSLARSDRLNTEAFF | TGTGCCAGCAGCTTAGCACGATCGGACAGACTGAACACTGAAGCTTTCTTT | NA | NA | TRBJ1-1 | TRBV13
CASSAYGGIAGESGELFF | TGTGCCAGCAGTGCCTACGGGGGCATAGCGGGAGAGTCCGGGGAGCTGTTTTTT | TRBD2 | NA | TRBJ2-2 | TRBV11-1
CASSLTGFGDTQYF | TGTGCCAGCAGCTTAACAGGGTTCGGAGATACGCAGTATTTT | NA | few | TRBJ2-3 | TRBV7-9
CASSQGRGSYQETQYF | TGCGCCAGCAGCCAAGGGAGGGGATCCTACCAAGAGACCCAGTACTTC | NA | few | TRBJ2-5 | TRBV4-1
CASSPAGEETQYF | TGTGCCAGCAGTCCCGCGGGAGAGGAGACCCAGTACTTC | TRBD2 | NA | TRBJ2-5 | TRBV25-1